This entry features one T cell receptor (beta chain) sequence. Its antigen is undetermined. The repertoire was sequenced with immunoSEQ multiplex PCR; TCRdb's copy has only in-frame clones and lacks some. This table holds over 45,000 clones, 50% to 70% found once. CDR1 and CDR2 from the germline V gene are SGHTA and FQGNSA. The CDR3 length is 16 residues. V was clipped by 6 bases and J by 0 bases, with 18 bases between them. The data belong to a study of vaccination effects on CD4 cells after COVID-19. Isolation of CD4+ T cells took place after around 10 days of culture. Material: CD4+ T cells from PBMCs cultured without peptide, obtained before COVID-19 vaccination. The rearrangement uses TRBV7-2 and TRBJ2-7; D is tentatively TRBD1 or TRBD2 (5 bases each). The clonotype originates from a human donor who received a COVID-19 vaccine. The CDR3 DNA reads TGTGCCAGCAGTTCTCCCCCGGGACCAAGCTCCTACGAGCAGTACTTC. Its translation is CASSSPPGPSSYEQYF.